Listed below are T cell receptor beta chains from one sample, sequenced in a study of T cells in Graves' hyperthyroidism and ophthalmopathy. Each CDR3 protein gets one entry after TCRdb re-called the multiplex PCR reads with MiXCR. This table holds roughly 160,000 distinct CDR3 sequences, around 8.9% found once. The sample consisted of blood. The receptor set was obtained from a woman under 30 with Graves' hyperthyroidism that later progressed to Graves' ophthalmopathy. Both conserved end residues are part of each CDR3. Each record gives: V gene, J gene, CDR3 protein.

>TRBV3-1|TRBJ2-1
CASSQGSSGNYNEQFF
>TRBV19|TRBJ1-6
CASSIDFFRRSDSPLHF
>TRBV28|TRBJ1-6
CASSFGGLNSPLHF
>TRBV11-2|TRBJ2-2
CASRTFRSGAPNTGELFF
>TRBV10-3|TRBJ1-1
CAISGTANTEAFF
>TRBV20-1|TRBJ2-2
CSARKGPGELFF
>TRBV2|TRBJ1-5
CASTETGTNQPQHF
>TRBV4-1|TRBJ2-5
CASSQPGTREETQYF
>TRBV10-3|TRBJ1-2
CAISAFLQAGTGDGYTF
>TRBV28|TRBJ2-5
CASRTGYEQWYF
>TRBV18|TRBJ2-5
CASSPGGQETQYF
>TRBV12-3/TRBV12-4|TRBJ2-1
CASSLGGASGYNEQFF
>TRBV7-9|TRBJ2-5
CASTSLADSIQETQYF
>TRBV6-1|TRBJ2-1
CASSPTPGGQDEQFF
>TRBV18|TRBJ2-2
CASSPSYSGVNTGELFF
>TRBV2|TRBJ2-1
CASSSSGNSYNEQFF
>TRBV3-1|TRBJ1-1
CASTTGGKNTEAFF
>TRBV12-5|TRBJ1-2
CASGLGGLRHTF
>TRBV11-2|TRBJ2-3
CASSLVSSPALTDTQYF
>TRBV7-9|TRBJ2-7
CASSLVLAASYEQYF
>TRBV2|TRBJ2-5
CASSEEVGGYF
>TRBV6-1|TRBJ1-1
CASRTDRGSNTEAFF
>TRBV27|TRBJ2-1
CASSFRRLAYNEQFF
>TRBV11-2|TRBJ1-4
CASSPLWGREKLFF
>TRBV6-1|TRBJ1-2
CASRAQGLHQSYTF
>TRBV3-1|TRBJ1-2
CASSQETGSVGYGYTF
>TRBV27|TRBJ1-1
CASGLRTGGGLSDTEAFF
>TRBV11-1|TRBJ2-6
CASSLRISGANVLTF
>TRBV15|TRBJ1-5
CATSRDLPGRDQPQHF
>TRBV19|TRBJ2-2
CASSISEGQMGTGELFF
>TRBV9|TRBJ1-2
CASSPRGWQGAGGYTF
>TRBV11-2|TRBJ2-7
CASSFSTSYEQYF
>TRBV20-1|TRBJ1-6
CSATPLYVGLGNSPLHF
>TRBV2|TRBJ1-1
CASSIAGGGKAFF
>TRBV20-1|TRBJ2-7
CSARDLEAYEQYF
>TRBV15|TRBJ1-6
CATSNPGYNSPLHF
>TRBV7-9|TRBJ2-1
CASSLAPSGDYNEQFF